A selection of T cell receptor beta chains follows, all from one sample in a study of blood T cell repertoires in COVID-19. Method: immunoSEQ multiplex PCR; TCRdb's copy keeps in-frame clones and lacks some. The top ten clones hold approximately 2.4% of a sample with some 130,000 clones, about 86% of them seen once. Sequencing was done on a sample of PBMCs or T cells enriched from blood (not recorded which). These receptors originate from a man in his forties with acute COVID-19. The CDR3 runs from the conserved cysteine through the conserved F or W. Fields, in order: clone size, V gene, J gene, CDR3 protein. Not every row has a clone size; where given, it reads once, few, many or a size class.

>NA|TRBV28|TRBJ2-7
CASSAGGYEQYF
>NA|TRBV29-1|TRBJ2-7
CSVDGGTGLSYEQYF
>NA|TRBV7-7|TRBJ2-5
CASSFGQATQETQYF
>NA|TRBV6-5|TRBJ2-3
CASGAGAFTDTQYF
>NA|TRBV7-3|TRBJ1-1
CASSLRAEGEAFF
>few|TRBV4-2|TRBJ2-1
CASSLSGTNYNEQFF
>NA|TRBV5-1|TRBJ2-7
CASTLGLAGAHEQYF
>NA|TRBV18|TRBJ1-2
CASSPLGTGEYGYTF
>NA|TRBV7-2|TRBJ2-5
CASSPGTSGVFQETQYF
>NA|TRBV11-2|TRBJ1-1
CASSPGWVTEAFF
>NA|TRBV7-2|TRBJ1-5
CASSLLEGGQPQHF
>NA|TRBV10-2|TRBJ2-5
CASSEVGGETQYF
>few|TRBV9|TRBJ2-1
CASSIKTSFNEQFF
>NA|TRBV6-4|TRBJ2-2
CAAGSGDNTGELFF
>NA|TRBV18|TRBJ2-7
CASSLEMAAPSQVQYF
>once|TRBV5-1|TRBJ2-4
CASSLGQEVDIQYF
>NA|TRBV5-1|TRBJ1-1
CASSLRAQGTEAFF
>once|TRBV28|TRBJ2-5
CASTGIQETQYF
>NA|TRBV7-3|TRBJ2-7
CASSLADSYEQYF
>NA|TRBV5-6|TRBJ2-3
CALPDTSTDTQYF
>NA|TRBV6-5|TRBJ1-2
CASGELSGGGYTF
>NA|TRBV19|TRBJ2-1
CASSTQDRAYNEQFF
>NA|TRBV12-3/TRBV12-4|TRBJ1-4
CASSLYREKLFF
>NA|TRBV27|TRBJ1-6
CASSFQGYNSPLHF
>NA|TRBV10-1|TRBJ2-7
CASTVPTGQSFNYEQYF
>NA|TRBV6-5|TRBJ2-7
CASSTRDRGSYEQYF
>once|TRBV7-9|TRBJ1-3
CASSLSTGYGNTIYF
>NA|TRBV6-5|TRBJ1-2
CASSYSRLNPAYGYTF
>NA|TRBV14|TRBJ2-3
CASSQGPGADTQYF
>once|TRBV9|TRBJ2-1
CASSAPGTSGSGEQFF
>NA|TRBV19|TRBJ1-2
CASIPRTGVSGYTF
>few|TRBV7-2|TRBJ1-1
CASSSHSNTEAFF
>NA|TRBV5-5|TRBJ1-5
CASSLFSNSNQPQHF